This T cell receptor beta chain was captured by sequencing in a study of blood T cell repertoires in COVID-19. About the research overall: Sources were T cells, B-cell-depleted T cells, or PBMCs; the material itself was cDNA or gDNA.

Trimming left V 3 bases short and J 5 bases short, with 8 bases between. This CDR3 is 13 amino acids long. As processed by the authors: Amplification from reference gene primers served as the basis for estimated nucleated cell counts. Assay used: immunoSEQ multiplex PCR; TCRdb lists only in-frame clones, some missing. For V, J and clone size, that table is used; D and trimming come from the DNA. The table lists fewer than 95,000 clones, approximately 90% of them singletons, with more than 14% in the top ten. What was sequenced was peripheral blood. The receptor was derived from a male donor with acute or convalescent COVID-19. The chain joins TRBV12-3 or TRBV12-4 to TRBJ2-1; D is possibly TRBD2 (5 bases). The CDR3 loop is CASSLTMNNEQFF. The CDR3, as DNA: TGTGCCAGCAGTTTGACTATGAACAATGAGCAGTTCTTC.